This T cell receptor beta chain stems from a study of T cell responses to AZD1222 COVID-19 vaccine. Study findings and constraints: There were mostly white British donors and more females than males, and clonal diversity was possibly underestimated. Mapped onto spike, vaccine-associated CD4 TCRs spanned it and were dominant at 160-218 and 743-854. Breadth and depth of Spike-specific TCRs rose after two AZD1222 doses. As reported, nearly half of all spike-specific TCRs target variant regions that are unmutated.

Regarding this clone: Antigen: not known.

Measured with immunoSEQ multiplex PCR; TCRdb has only the in-frame clones, and not every one. The sample has 200,000 or so clones, around 87% seen once. V shed 4 bases and J shed 5 bases, with 12 bases lying between them. The length of the CDR3 is 13 residues. Germline assignment: CDR1 SGHRS and CDR2 YFSETQ. This receptor was identified in an adult in good health. The rearrangement uses TRBV5-1 and TRBJ2-5; D unresolved. The starting material was peripheral blood, obtained on day 0 of MenACWY control vaccination. CDR3 amino acids: CASSPPYIETQYF. The CDR3 DNA follows: TGCGCCAGCAGCCCCCCTTATATCGAGACCCAGTACTTC.